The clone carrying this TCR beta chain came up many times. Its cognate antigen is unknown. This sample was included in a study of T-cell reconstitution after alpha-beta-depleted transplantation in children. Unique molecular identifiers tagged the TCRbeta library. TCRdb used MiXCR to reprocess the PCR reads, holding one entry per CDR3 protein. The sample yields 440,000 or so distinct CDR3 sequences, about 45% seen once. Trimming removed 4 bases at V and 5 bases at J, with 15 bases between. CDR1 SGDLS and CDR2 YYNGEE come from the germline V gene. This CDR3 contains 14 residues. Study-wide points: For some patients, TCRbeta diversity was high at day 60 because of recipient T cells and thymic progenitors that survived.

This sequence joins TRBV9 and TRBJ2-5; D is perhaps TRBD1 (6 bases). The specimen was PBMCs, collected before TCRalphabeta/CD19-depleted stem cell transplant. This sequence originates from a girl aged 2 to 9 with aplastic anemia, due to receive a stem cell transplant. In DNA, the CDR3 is TGTGCCAGCAGCAAGTCGACCCAGGGGGAGACCCAGTACTTC. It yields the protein CASSKSTQGETQYF. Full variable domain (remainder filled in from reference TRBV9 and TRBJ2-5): DSGVTQTPKHLITATGQRVTLRCSPRSGDLSVYWYQQSLDQGLQFLIQYYNGEERAKGNILERFSAQQFPDLHSELNLSSLELGDSALYFCASSKSTQGETQYFGPGTRLLVL.